Presented here are 11 T cell receptor beta chains from one specimen sequenced in a study of early T cells in non-severe SARS-CoV-2 infection. TCRdb reprocessed the 5' RACE reads with MiXCR, giving one entry per CDR3 protein. The repertoire holds tens of thousands of distinct CDR3 sequences, around 15% seen once, with 5% to 7% in the top ten. The sequenced sample was whole blood. All receptors derive from an adult who was a healthcare worker with PCR-confirmed SARS-CoV-2 infection or an uninfected control (not recorded which).

The chain uses TRBV9 and TRBJ1-1; D perhaps matches TRBD1 (6 bases). Germline V CDR1 and CDR2: SGDLS, YYNGEE. The CDR3 totals 15 residues. V shed 0 bases and J shed 5 bases, with 14 bases lying between them. CDR3 in amino acids: CASSVGGHQGTEAFF. CDR3 DNA: TGTGCCAGCAGCGTAGGTGGGCATCAGGGGACTGAAGCTTTCTTT. Variable domain in full (rest from reference TRBV9 and TRBJ1-1): DSGVTQTPKHLITATGQRVTLRCSPRSGDLSVYWYQQSLDQGLQFLIQYYNGEERAKGNILERFSAQQFPDLHSELNLSSLELGDSALYFCASSVGGHQGTEAFFGQGTRLTVV.

J is TRBJ2-6 and V is TRBV6-1, with 9 bases fitting TRBD2. The junction had 7 bases not matched to a gene; V was cut back by 1 base and J by 0 bases. The germline V gene encodes CDR1 MNHNS and CDR2 SASEGT. The CDR3 is made up of 19 amino acids. CDR3 in amino acids: CASSEGLAGRSSGANVLTF. In nucleotides, the CDR3 is TGTGCCAGCAGTGAAGGGCTAGCGGGGAGGAGCTCTGGGGCCAACGTCCTGACTTTC.

There are many counts of this clonotype. The chain has TRBV5-1 and TRBJ2-6; no reliable D call. Trimming stripped 0 bases from V and 0 bases from J, with 4 bases between. Germline CDR1 SGHRS, CDR2 YFSETQ. The CDR3 has 15 amino acids. The CDR3 DNA follows: TGCGCCAGCAGCTTGGGGGTCTCTGGGGCCAACGTCCTGACTTTC. Residues: CASSLGVSGANVLTF.

V usage is TRBV11-2 and J usage is TRBJ2-1, with D perhaps matching TRBD1 (6 bases). Between the trimmed V and J ends, which lost 8 bases and 0 bases, there was a span of 26 bases. CDR1 and CDR2 from the germline V gene are SGHAT and FQNNGV. The CDR3 length is 19 residues. The CDR3 here is CASSLSPNGGKSSYNEQFF. As DNA, the CDR3 is TGTGCCAGCTCATTAAGTCCCAATGGGGGCAAGAGCTCCTACAATGAGCAGTTCTTC.

This clonotype was found a few times. CDR3 coding DNA: TGTGCCAGCAGCTTAGAAGCGGGGAACGGAAACACCATATATTTT. This codes for CASSLEAGNGNTIYF. The J gene is TRBJ1-3, the V gene TRBV7-2; D call uncertain. The CDR3 length is 15 residues. V lost 1 base, J lost 4 bases, and 11 bases lay in between. CDR1 is SGHTA, CDR2 FQGNSA, per germline.

The gene calls are TRBV5-4 and TRBJ1-2; D gene ambiguous. The CDR3 covers 13 residues. The germline V gene has CDR1 SGHNT and CDR2 YYREEE (reference sequence). The V end lost 0 bases, the J end lost 3 bases, and 6 bases lay between the germline ends. Here the CDR3 reads CASSLGKDYGYTF. The CDR3 DNA reads as TGTGCCAGCAGCTTGGGAAAGGACTATGGCTACACCTTC.

The CDR3 DNA reads TGTGCCAGCATTGGGGACAGGGTCTATTATGGCTACACCTTC. Encoded protein: CASIGDRVYYGYTF. The chain has TRBV5-6 and TRBJ1-2; TRBD1 agrees at 9 bases. V was pared by 6 bases and J by 5 bases, with 8 bases of the junction left unmatched. From germline, CDR1 is SGHDT and CDR2 YYEEEE. The CDR3 spans 14 residues.

In this sample, this clonotype turned up a few times. The J gene is TRBJ1-1, the V gene TRBV27, with D unclear. The V gene lost 0 bases and the J gene lost 4 bases, with 9 bases spanning the gap. The CDR3 runs 14 residues. Germline lookup yields CDR1 MNHEY and CDR2 SMNVEV (reference sequence). This CDR3 reads CASSLSDETTEAFF. The CDR3 nucleotides are TGTGCCAGCAGTTTATCCGACGAAACCACTGAAGCTTTCTTT.

The CDR3 protein is CASSQAAQLETQYF. The CDR3 DNA reads as TGTGCCAGCAGCCAAGCGGCACAGCTCGAAACCCAGTACTTC. The gene calls are TRBV4-2 and TRBJ2-5; D is ambiguous. CDR3 length equals 14 residues. V was pared by 1 base and J by 8 bases, with 14 bases between. Germline assignment: CDR1 LGHNA and CDR2 YNFKEQ.

This clonotype was counted only a few times. The genes are TRBV29-1 and TRBJ1-4; D not certain. V gave up 6 bases and J gave up 3 bases, with 8 bases separating them. The CDR3 runs 12 residues. Per germline, CDR1 SQVTM and CDR2 ANQGSEA. In nucleotides, the CDR3 is TGCAGCGTGCTCGCCTCTAATGAAAAACTGTTTTTT. It is translated as CSVLASNEKLFF.

This chain uses TRBV28 with TRBJ2-1; D is unclear. The V gene's germline CDR1 is MDHEN and CDR2 SYDVKM. The V and J ends lost 7 bases and 9 bases respectively, with 16 bases between them. This CDR3 is 13 amino acids long. The CDR3 sequence is CASIGSSVGEQFF. The CDR3 bases are TGTGCCAGCATTGGTAGCTCCGTTGGTGAGCAGTTCTTC.